This TCR beta chain appears in the sequencing data of a study of blood T cell repertoires in COVID-19 (dated by TCRdb to the early 2020s). About the full investigation: Samples covering the acute and convalescent phases of COVID-19 were provided by collaborators in the United States, Italy and Spain. The repertoires were released in a freely available public database meant as a resource for research on the immune response to SARS-CoV-2. Deeply sampled blood TCRbeta repertoires from subjects exposed to, actively infected with, or recovered from COVID-19 were included in the dataset. The material from the prospective study consisted of cDNA or gDNA derived from T cells, B-cell-depleted T cells, or PBMCs. Samples came from the ongoing ImmuneRACE study (first 160 participants) plus 1,254 subjects from 6 global collaborators. The sample metadata nearly always contained a de-identified subject ID, COVID-19 status, age in years and sex. Where HLA class I and class II types were available, the types were taken from metadata supplied by the sample provider, not from assay-based typing. The paper as a whole reports these results and caveats: The amount of clinical and demographic metadata varied by source and participant and was provided uncurated.

Samples from volunteer blood donors who had recovered from COVID-19 were contributed by a second Seattle source. Each collaborating institution followed its own protocols to collect whole blood in K2EDTA tubes. For TCRbeta analysis, collaborators shipped samples as frozen whole blood, isolated PBMCs, or DNA extracted from either of those sample types. TCRbeta CDR3 regions were amplified from genomic DNA by means of the immunoSEQ Assay, a bias-controlled multiplex PCR. The source study handled its data this way. The number of nucleated cells in each sample was estimated from the amplification of reference gene primers within the assay. To quantify the absolute abundance of each unique TCRbeta CDR3 rearrangement, sequence reads were collapsed and filtered. For each sample, productive Simpson clonality was calculated as the square root of Simpson's diversity index over productive rearrangements. The clones in this table, taken by TCRdb from immuneACCESS, are in-frame only. Not every clone is retained; where verified, under half of the shortfall comes from an unresolved V gene, and the cause of the rest is unknown. Clone size and the V and J calls come from that table; the DNA yielded D and trimming. Counted in this sample were roughly 250,000 clones; 87% of them appeared once. The ten largest clones take up around 7.8% of the sample.

A word on this clone: Its antigen remains unidentified. Base qualities were left out, and no much larger clone turns up one base away.

The germline V gene encodes CDR1 MNHEY and CDR2 SMNVEV (reference sequence). From the cysteine up to the phenylalanine, the CDR3 has a length of 17 residues. Of the read, only the CDR3 DNA is kept; its 51 bases are in frame from base 1. V trim: 5 bases; J trim: 0 bases; unmatched bases: 10. Sequenced sample: peripheral blood. The receptor's source is a man aged 60 to 69 who had recovered from COVID-19. The rearrangement combines TRBV27 with TRBJ2-1, and 7 junction bases match TRBD1. The DNA reads TGTGCCAGCAGTCCACGACAGGGAGTAAGCTCCTACAATGAGCAGTTCTTC. It codes for CASSPRQGVSSYNEQFF.